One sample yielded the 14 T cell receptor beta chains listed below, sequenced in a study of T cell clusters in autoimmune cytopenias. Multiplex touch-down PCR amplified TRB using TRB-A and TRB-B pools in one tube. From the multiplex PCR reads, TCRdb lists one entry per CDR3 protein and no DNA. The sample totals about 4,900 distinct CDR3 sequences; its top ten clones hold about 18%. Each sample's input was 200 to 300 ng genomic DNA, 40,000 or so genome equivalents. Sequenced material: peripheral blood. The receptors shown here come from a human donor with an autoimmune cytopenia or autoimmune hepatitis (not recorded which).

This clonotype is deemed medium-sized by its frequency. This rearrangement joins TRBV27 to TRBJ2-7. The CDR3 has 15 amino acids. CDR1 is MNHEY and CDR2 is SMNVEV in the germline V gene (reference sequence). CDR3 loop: CASSLSWADYYEQYF.

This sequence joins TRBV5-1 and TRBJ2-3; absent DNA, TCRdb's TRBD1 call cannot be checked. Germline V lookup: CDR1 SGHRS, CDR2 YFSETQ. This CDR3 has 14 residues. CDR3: CASSMGQGKDTQYF. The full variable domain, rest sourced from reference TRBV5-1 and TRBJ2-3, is KAGVTQTPRYLIKTRGQQVTLSCSPISGHRSVSWYQQTPGQGLQFLFEYFSETQRNKGNFPGRFSGRQFSNSRSEMNVSTLELGDSALYLCASSMGQGKDTQYFGPGTRLTVL.

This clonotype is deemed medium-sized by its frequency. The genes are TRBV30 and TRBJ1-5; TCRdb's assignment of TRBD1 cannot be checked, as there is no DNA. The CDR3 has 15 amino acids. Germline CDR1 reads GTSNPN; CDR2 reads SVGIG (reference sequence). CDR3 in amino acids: CAWRSRDRVDQPQHF.

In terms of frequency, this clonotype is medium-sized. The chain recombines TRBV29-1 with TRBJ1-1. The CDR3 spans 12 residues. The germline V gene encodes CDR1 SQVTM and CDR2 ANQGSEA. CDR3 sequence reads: CSGGTSPPEAFF.

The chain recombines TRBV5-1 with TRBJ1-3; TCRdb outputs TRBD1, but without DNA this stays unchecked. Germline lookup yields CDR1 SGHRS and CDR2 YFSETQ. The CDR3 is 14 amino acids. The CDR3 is CASSEGTAGNTIYF.

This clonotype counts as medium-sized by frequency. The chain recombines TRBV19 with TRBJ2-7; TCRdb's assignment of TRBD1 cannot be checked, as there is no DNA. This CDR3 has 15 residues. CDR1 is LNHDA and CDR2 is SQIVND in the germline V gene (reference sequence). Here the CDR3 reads CATAPRRDRRYEQYF.

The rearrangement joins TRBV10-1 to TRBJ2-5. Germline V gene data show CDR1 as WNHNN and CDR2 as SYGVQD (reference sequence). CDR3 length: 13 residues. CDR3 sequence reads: CASSERVQETQYF.

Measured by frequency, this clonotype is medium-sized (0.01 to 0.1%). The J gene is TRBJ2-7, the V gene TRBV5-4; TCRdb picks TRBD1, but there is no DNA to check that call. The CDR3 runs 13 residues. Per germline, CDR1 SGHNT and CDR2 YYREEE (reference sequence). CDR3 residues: CASSWEQRPEQYF.

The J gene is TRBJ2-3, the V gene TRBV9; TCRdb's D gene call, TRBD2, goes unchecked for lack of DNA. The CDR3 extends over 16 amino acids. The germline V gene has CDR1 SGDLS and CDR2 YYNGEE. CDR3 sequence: CASSGGTSGGDGTQYF.

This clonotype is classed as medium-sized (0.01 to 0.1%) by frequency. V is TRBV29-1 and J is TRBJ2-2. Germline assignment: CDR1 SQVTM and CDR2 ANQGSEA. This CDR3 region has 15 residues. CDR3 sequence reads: CSVGKGSGNTGELFF.

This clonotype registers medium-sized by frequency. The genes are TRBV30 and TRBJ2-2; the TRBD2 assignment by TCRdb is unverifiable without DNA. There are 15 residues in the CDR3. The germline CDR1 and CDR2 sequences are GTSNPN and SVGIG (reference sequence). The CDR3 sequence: CAWSVGGRASGELFF. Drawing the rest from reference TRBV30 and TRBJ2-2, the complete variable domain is SQTIHQWPATLVQPVGSPLSLECTVEGTSNPNLYWYRQAAGRGLQLLFYSVGIGQISSEVPQNLSASRPQDRQFILSSKKLLLSDSGFYLCAWSVGGRASGELFFGEGSRLTVL.

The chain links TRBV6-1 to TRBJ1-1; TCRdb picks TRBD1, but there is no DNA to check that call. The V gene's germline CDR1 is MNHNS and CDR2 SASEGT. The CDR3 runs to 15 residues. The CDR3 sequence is CASVRDRTKSAEAFF.

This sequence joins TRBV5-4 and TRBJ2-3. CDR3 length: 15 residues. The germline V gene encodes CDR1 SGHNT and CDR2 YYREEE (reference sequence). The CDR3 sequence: CASSQVGSFADTQYF.

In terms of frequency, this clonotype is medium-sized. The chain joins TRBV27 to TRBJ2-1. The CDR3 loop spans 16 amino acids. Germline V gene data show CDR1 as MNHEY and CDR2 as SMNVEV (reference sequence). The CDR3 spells CASSLSGGSSYNEQFF.